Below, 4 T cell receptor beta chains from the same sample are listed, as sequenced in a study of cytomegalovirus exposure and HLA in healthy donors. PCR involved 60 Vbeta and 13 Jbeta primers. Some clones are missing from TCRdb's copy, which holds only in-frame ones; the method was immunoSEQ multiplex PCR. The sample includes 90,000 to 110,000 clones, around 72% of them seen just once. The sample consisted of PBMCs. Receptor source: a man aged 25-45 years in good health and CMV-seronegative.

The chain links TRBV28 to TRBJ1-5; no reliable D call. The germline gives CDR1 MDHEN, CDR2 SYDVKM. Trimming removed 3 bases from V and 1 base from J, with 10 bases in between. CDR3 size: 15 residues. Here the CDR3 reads CASSFREWSNQPQHF. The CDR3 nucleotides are TGTGCCAGCAGTTTCCGGGAGTGGAGCAATCAGCCCCAGCATTTT. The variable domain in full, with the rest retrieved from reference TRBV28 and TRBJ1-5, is DVKVTQSSRYLVKRTGEKVFLECVQDMDHENMFWYRQDPGLGLRLIYFSYDVKMKEKGDIPEGYSVSREKKERFSLILESASTNQTSMYLCASSFREWSNQPQHFGDGTRLSIL.

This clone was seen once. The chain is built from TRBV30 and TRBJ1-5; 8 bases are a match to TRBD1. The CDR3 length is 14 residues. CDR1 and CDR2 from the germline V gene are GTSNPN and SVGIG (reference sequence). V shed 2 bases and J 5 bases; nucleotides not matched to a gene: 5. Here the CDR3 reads CAWSSQGDYQPQHF. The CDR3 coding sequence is TGTGCCTGGAGTTCACAGGGGGATTATCAGCCCCAGCATTTT.

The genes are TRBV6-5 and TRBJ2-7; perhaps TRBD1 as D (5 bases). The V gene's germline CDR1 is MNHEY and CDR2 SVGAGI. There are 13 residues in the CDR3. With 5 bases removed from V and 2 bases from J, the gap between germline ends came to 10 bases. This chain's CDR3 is CASSEGATYEQYF. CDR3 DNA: TGTGCCAGCAGTGAAGGGGCGACCTACGAGCAGTACTTC.

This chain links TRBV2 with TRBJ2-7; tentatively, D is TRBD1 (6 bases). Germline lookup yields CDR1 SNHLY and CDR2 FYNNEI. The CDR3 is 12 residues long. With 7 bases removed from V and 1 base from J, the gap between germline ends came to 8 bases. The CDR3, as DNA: TGTGCCAGCATAGGACAGTCCTACGAGCAGTACTTC. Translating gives CASIGQSYEQYF.